Listed here are 12 T cell receptor beta chains from one sample, sequenced in a study of T cells in Graves' hyperthyroidism and ophthalmopathy. Template material for amplifying TCR beta CDR3 regions consisted of RNA transcripts. First-round RT-PCR targeting the TCR CDR3 was performed with the HTBI primer set. MiXCR, applied by TCRdb to the multiplex PCR reads, yields one record per CDR3 protein. The table includes about 400,000 distinct CDR3 sequences, about 15% detected once. Sequenced: blood. Receptors were obtained from a woman between 18 and 29 years old with Graves' hyperthyroidism.

This clonotype was detected ten times or more. J is TRBJ2-2 and V is TRBV6-1; 7 bases line up with TRBD2. Germline V gives CDR1 MNHNS, CDR2 SASEGT. Trimming cost V 7 bases and J 8 bases; bases outside gene matches: 13. The CDR3 runs to 15 residues. CDR3 protein: CASIGDYFLWGELFF. Here the CDR3 DNA reads TGTGCCAGCATCGGGGACTATTTCCTTTGGGGGGAGCTGTTTTTT.

The genes are TRBV7-9 and TRBJ1-2; no definite D call. The CDR3 covers 16 residues. Trimming took off 1 base at V and 4 bases at J, with 16 bases between the two ends. Germline CDR1 SEHNR, CDR2 FQNEAQ (reference sequence). In nucleotides, the CDR3 is TGTGCCAGCAGCTTAGAGGGTTTCGGGCTGGGCTATGGCTACACCTTC. Encoded protein: CASSLEGFGLGYGYTF.

The table lists this clonotype with a few counts. The chain joins TRBV29-1 to TRBJ2-6; D remains unclear. Trimming pared 6 bases from V and 4 bases from J, leaving 7 bases between. Per the germline V gene, CDR1 is SQVTM and CDR2 is ANQGSEA. The CDR3 contains 12 residues. The CDR3 nucleotides read TGCAGCGTCCTGTCGGGGGCCAACGTCCTGACTTTC. It yields the protein CSVLSGANVLTF. Together with reference TRBV29-1 and TRBJ2-6, the CDR3 gives the full variable domain: SAVISQKPSRDICQRGTSLTIQCQVDSQVTMMFWYRQQPGQSLTLIATANQGSEATYESGFVIDKFPISRPNLTFSTLTVSNMSPEDSSIYLCSVLSGANVLTFGAGSRLTVL.

This clonotype was recorded at least ten times. The chain joins TRBV25-1 to TRBJ1-5; D remains unclear. Germline CDR1 is MGHDK and CDR2 is SYGVNS. This CDR3 is built from 13 residues. The ends were cut back, 4 bases at V and 4 bases at J, with 8 bases in the middle. As DNA, the CDR3 is TGTGCCAGCAGTGGGAACATGAATCAGCCCCAGCATTTT. It translates to CASSGNMNQPQHF.

Points on this clonotype: An end of the junction does not agree with germline; a read error may underlie this. The V call is TRBV13, the J call TRBJ1-1, with D uncertain. In germline, CDR1 is PRHDT, CDR2 FYEKMQ (reference sequence). The CDR3 extends over 13 amino acids. The CDR3 loop reads CASRATLKTEAFF. In DNA form, the CDR3 reads TGTGCCAGCAGGGCCACTTTGAAGACTGAAGCTTTCTTT.

This clonotype was counted between two and nine times. J is TRBJ1-5 and V is TRBV19; D is ambiguous. Germline V gives CDR1 LNHDA, CDR2 SQIVND (reference sequence). Trimming took 5 bases from V and 2 from J, leaving 7 bases between them. This CDR3 comprises 13 residues. The DNA of the CDR3 is TGTGCCAGTAGTGACGGGGGCAATCAGCCCCAGCATTTT. It is translated as CASSDGGNQPQHF.

CDR3 region: CASSLPGAHEAFF. The CDR3 DNA reads TGTGCCAGCAGTTTGCCAGGGGCCCATGAAGCTTTCTTT. The chain is built from TRBV27 and TRBJ1-1; weak D call: TRBD1 (6 bases). V lost 3 bases to trimming and J lost 7 bases, with 12 bases between them. The CDR3 has 13 residues. Looked up from germline, CDR1 is MNHEY and CDR2 is SMNVEV (reference sequence).

In this sample, this clonotype turned up many times. This chain connects TRBV11-3 to TRBJ2-3, with TRBD1 matching over 8 bases. J lost 6 bases, V lost 1 base, and 6 bases had no gene match. Germline CDR1 SGHNT, CDR2 YENEEA. The CDR3 extends over 15 amino acids. Here the CDR3 reads CASSLGTGSRDTQYF. The CDR3, as DNA: TGTGCCAGCAGCTTAGGGACAGGGTCTAGGGATACGCAGTATTTT.

Worth noting for this clonotype: A read error is possible here, since a much larger clone lies one base away. The rearrangement uses TRBV20-1 and TRBJ2-7; no firm D call. Germline-derived CDR1 and CDR2 are DFQATT and SNEGSKA (reference sequence). This CDR3 comprises 14 residues. This CDR3 reads CSARNSNSGYEQCF. CDR3 nucleotides: TGCAGTGCTAGAAACTCCAACTCCGGCTACGAGCAGTGCTTC.

V is TRBV4-2 and J is TRBJ1-3, with D maybe TRBD1 (5 bases). CDR1 is LGHNA and CDR2 is YNFKEQ in the germline V gene. V was cut by 0 bases and J by 2 bases, with 8 bases left in between. The CDR3 has 15 residues. The DNA of the CDR3 is TGTGCCAGCAGCCAAGATTTGACAGCTGGAAACACCATATATTTT. Its translation is CASSQDLTAGNTIYF.

This chain connects TRBV19 to TRBJ1-5, with D possibly matching TRBD1 (5 bases). The CDR3 length is 15 residues. Germline loops: CDR1 LNHDA, CDR2 SQIVND (reference sequence). V lost 3 bases and J 5 bases, leaving 14 bases between the germline ends. The CDR3 region is CASSIGAPKHQPQHF. In DNA form, the CDR3 reads TGTGCCAGTAGTATCGGGGCTCCTAAGCATCAGCCCCAGCATTTT.

The sample holds a few counts of this clonotype. J is TRBJ2-3 and V is TRBV5-5; 8 bases are a match to TRBD1. V dropped 2 bases and J dropped 4; count of bases not matched to a gene: 12. The CDR3 covers 17 residues. From germline, CDR1 is SGHKS and CDR2 YYEKEE (reference sequence). This CDR3 reads CASSFKPRGRLPDTQYF. As DNA, the CDR3 is TGTGCCAGCAGCTTCAAACCCAGGGGGCGTCTCCCAGATACGCAGTATTTT.